This TCR beta chain was sequenced during a study of shared clonotypes between healthy human individuals. Study background: Sampling drew on donors who were a couple of women and a few men aged 18 to 49. General observations from the study: A small donor pool kept down the genetic and exposure-history diversity that was represented. Though the depth was large, rarefaction showed that sorted-subset sequencing was incomplete.

With 3 bases removed from V and 0 bases from J, the gap between germline ends came to 12 bases. The germline CDR1 and CDR2 sequences are MNHNY and SVGAGI (reference sequence). The CDR3 extends over 15 amino acids. Deep level was the assay's run setting. Generated by immunoSEQ multiplex PCR, the TCRdb table keeps only in-frame clones and is missing some. The repertoire consists of more than 550,000 clones, with about 92% occurring once and the leading ten covering more than 20%. In the naive CD8 group, cells lacked CD45RO and were positively selected for CCR7, so terminally differentiated effector memory CD45RA+ cells were left out. To note about this clone: Its antigen is not identified.

The source material was naive CD8+ T cells sorted from blood. This TCR was sampled from a man aged 25 to 40 in good health. The chain carries TRBV6-6 and TRBJ2-7; no definite D call. The DNA for the CDR3 is TGTGCCAGCAGTTATTCCAGGTTTTACTCCTACGAGCAGTACTTC. It is translated as CASSYSRFYSYEQYF.